The rows below give T cell receptor beta chains drawn from one sample of a study of memory CD8 T cells in hepatitis C reinfection. TCRdb's table, derived via immunoSEQ multiplex PCR, lists solely in-frame clones and lacks some. The repertoire includes some 40,000 clones, roughly 90% of them detected once, and more than 0.95% sits in the top ten. The source material was naive CD8+ T cells sorted from blood. The receptor set was obtained from a man aged 18 to 30 with hepatitis C virus infection. Each CDR3 is given with its conserved first and last residue. A D gene is named only where the DNA matches it firmly. A clone size is listed for some rows: how often the clone was seen (once, few, many), or a class if it is expanded.

TRBV7-2	TRBJ1-5	TRBD1	.	TGTGCCAGCAGACAAATAGGGCAGGGGGCTGATCAGCCCCAGCATTTT	CASRQIGQGADQPQHF
TRBV9	TRBJ2-5	TRBD1	.	TGTGCCAGCAGCGGGGGACAGGGGGTGACCCAGTACTTC	CASSGGQGVTQYF
TRBV19	TRBJ2-1	.	.	TGTGCCAGCAAATCCGGGACTCTCTCCTACAATGAGCAGTTCTTC	CASKSGTLSYNEQFF
TRBV11-2	TRBJ2-3	TRBD2	.	TGTGCCAGCAGCTTAGATCATCTGGGACTAGCGGGGCCCACAGATACGCAGTATTTT	CASSLDHLGLAGPTDTQYF
TRBV7-9	TRBJ2-5	.	.	TGTGCCAGCACCCCTGGCTACCAAGAGACCCAGTACTTC	CASTPGYQETQYF
TRBV19	TRBJ1-1	.	.	TGTGCCGCGGATCAGTTGAACACTGAAGCTTTCTTT	CAADQLNTEAFF
TRBV7-2	TRBJ1-1	.	.	TGTGCCAGCAGCCCCCAGACCTGGGGCAAGAACACTGAAGCTTTCTTT	CASSPQTWGKNTEAFF
TRBV19	TRBJ2-1	TRBD2	.	TGTGCCAGTAGGGGGACTAGCGGAGGATACAATGAGCAGTTCTTC	CASRGTSGGYNEQFF
TRBV5-6	TRBJ2-1	TRBD2	once	TGTGCCAGCAGCCTGGGACTAGCGGATTACAATGAGCAGTTCTTC	CASSLGLADYNEQFF
TRBV21-1	TRBJ1-6	.	.	TGTGCCAGCAGCAACAGGGGTCAATCACCCCTCCACTTT	CASSNRGQSPLHF
TRBV4-3	TRBJ1-4	.	few	TGCGCCAGCAGCCAAGATATACAGGGAGGGTATGAAAAACTGTTTTTT	CASSQDIQGGYEKLFF
TRBV6-5	TRBJ2-5	TRBD1	.	TGTGCCAGCAGAGGGACAGGGGAACAAGAGACCCAGTACTTC	CASRGTGEQETQYF